This T cell receptor (beta chain) is from a study of T cells after yellow fever vaccination. Overall study context: With SMART-Seq v4 Ultra Low Input, the fractions containing low cell numbers were prepared. Study-level results: Across the CD4 and CD8 compartments, a small share of clonotypes was present in both. There was a possibility that FACS-sorted repertoires contained abundant clonotypes contaminating from the bulk population.

V was pared by 0 bases and J by 4 bases, with 12 bases between. The CDR3 is 15 amino acids. Germline V gene lookup returns CDR1 LGHNA and CDR2 YNFKEQ. MiXCR, run by TCRdb on the 5' RACE reads, gives a single entry per CDR3 protein. The repertoire holds hundreds of thousands of distinct CDR3 sequences, with less than 4.5% as singletons. This clonotype appeared many times. Its specificity is unknown. The J gene is TRBJ1-2, the V gene TRBV4-2; D is possibly TRBD1 (6 bases). The specimen was PBMCs, collected on the day of the yellow fever booster vaccination. This receptor was taken from a man aged 18 to 29 who received the YFV17D yellow fever vaccine. The CDR3 DNA follows: TGTGCCAGCAGCCAAGATCAAGGACAGCCCTATGGCTACACCTTC. Translation gives CASSQDQGQPYGYTF.